Sequencing of this T cell receptor beta chain was carried out in a study of early T cells in non-severe SARS-CoV-2 infection. Study-level results: The matching step, a VDJdb search, favored anti-spike CD8 responses and missed private and CD4 specificities.

TCRdb recomputed calls from the 5' RACE reads with MiXCR, one row per CDR3 protein. This table holds some 77,000 distinct CDR3 sequences, about 5% found once. Germline loops: CDR1 WSHSY, CDR2 SAAADI. This CDR3 spans 11 amino acids. Trimming removed 3 bases from V and 7 bases from J, with 7 bases in between. This clonotype was seen many times. Its target is unknown. The receptor was isolated from an adult who was a healthcare worker with PCR-confirmed SARS-CoV-2 infection or an uninfected control (not recorded which). The V and J genes are TRBV10-2 and TRBJ2-7; the D gene is possibly TRBD2 (5 bases). This specimen consisted of whole blood, obtained at baseline. The CDR3 DNA is TGCGCCAGCAGTGACGGGAATGAGCAGTACTTC. As protein: CASSDGNEQYF.